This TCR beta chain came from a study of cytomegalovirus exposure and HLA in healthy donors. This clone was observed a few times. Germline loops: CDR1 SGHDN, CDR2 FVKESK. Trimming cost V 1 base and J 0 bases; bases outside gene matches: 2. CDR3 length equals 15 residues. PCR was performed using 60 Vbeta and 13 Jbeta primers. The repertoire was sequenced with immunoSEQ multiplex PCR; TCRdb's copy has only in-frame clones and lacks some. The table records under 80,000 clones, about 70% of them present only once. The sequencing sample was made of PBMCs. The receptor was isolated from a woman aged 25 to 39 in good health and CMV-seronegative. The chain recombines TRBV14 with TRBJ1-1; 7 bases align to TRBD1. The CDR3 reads CASSQGGQMNTEAFF. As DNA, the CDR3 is TGTGCCAGCAGCCAAGGGGGACAGATGAACACTGAAGCTTTCTTT.